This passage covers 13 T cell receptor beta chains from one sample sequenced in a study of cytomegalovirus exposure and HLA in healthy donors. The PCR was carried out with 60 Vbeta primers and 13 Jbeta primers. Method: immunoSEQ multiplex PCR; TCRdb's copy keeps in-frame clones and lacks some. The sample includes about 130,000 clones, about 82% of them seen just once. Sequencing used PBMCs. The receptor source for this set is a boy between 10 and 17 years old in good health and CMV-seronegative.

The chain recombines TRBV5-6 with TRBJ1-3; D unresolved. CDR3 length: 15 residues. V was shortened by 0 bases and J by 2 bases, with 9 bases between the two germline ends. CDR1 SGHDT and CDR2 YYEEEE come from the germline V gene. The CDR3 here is CASSLAPSTGNTIYF. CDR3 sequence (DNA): TGTGCCAGCAGCTTGGCCCCAAGCACTGGAAACACCATATATTTT.

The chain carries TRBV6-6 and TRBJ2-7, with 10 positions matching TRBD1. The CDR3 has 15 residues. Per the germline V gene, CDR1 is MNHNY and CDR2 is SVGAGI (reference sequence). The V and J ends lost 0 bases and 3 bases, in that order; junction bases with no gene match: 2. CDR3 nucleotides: TGTGCCAGCAGTTACTCGGGGACAGGGGTCTACGAGCAGTACTTC. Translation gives CASSYSGTGVYEQYF.

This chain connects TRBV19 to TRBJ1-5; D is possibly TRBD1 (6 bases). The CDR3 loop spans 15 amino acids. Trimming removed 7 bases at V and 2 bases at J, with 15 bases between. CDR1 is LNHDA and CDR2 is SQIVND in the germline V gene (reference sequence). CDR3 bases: TGTGCCAGTAAGGAGTCAGGGGCTGGCAATCAGCCCCAGCATTTT. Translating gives CASKESGAGNQPQHF.

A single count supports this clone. CDR3 residues: CASTPSVRGSEQFF. The CDR3 DNA is TGTGCCAGCACTCCTTCAGTACGGGGTAGTGAGCAGTTCTTC. This sequence joins TRBV6-1 and TRBJ2-1; D perhaps matches TRBD2 (5 bases). Germline values: CDR1 MNHNS, CDR2 SASEGT. This CDR3 region has 14 residues. V was shortened by 7 bases and J by 9 bases, with 19 bases between the two germline ends.

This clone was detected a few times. As DNA, the CDR3 is TGTGCCAGCAGGGGACAGGGCTATCAGCCCCAGCATTTT. Amino acid sequence: CASRGQGYQPQHF. The chain employs TRBV2 and TRBJ1-5; TRBD1 agrees at 9 bases. CDR3 length equals 13 residues. After removal of 6 bases from V and 5 bases from J, the junction contained 2 bases not matched to a gene. Germline CDR1 is SNHLY and CDR2 is FYNNEI.

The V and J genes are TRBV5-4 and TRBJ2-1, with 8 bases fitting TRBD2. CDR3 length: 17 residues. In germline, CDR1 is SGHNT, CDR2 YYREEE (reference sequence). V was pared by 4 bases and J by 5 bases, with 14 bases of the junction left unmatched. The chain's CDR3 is CASSQRKLAAGDNEQFF. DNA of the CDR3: TGTGCCAGCAGCCAAAGGAAACTAGCGGCCGGCGACAATGAGCAGTTCTTC. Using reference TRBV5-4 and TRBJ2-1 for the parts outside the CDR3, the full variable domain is ETGVTQSPTHLIKTRGQQVTLRCSSQSGHNTVSWYQQALGQGPQFIFQYYREEENGRGNFPPRFSGLQFPNYSSELNVNALELDDSALYLCASSQRKLAAGDNEQFFGPGTRLTVL.

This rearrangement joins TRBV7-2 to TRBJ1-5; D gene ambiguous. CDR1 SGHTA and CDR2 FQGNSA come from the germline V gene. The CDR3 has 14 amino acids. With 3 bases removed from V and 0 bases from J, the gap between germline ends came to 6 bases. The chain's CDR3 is CASSFGVSNQPQHF. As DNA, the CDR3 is TGTGCCAGCAGCTTTGGAGTTAGCAATCAGCCCCAGCATTTT. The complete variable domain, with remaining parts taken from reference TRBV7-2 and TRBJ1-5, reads GAGVSQSPSNKVTEKGKDVELRCDPISGHTALYWYRQSLGQGLEFLIYFQGNSAPDKSGLPSDRFSAERTGGSVSTLTIQRTQQEDSAVYLCASSFGVSNQPQHFGDGTRLSIL.

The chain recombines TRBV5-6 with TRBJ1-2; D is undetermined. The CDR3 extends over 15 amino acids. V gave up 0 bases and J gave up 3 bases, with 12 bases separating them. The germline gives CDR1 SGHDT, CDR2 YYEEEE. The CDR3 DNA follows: TGTGCCAGCAGCTTGGTTGGCAGTGAATACTATGGCTACACCTTC. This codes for CASSLVGSEYYGYTF.

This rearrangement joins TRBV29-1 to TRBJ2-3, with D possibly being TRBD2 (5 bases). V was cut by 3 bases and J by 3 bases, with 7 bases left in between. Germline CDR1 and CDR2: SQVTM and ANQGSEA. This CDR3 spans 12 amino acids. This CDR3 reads CSVDPGTDTQYF. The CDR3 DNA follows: TGCAGCGTTGACCCGGGAACAGATACGCAGTATTTT.

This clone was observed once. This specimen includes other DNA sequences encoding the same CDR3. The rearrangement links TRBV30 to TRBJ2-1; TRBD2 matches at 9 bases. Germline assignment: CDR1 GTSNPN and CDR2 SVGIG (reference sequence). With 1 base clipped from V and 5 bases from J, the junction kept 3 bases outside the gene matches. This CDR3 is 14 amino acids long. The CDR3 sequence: CAWSALAGNNEQFF. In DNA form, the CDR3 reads TGTGCCTGGAGTGCCCTAGCGGGAAACAATGAGCAGTTCTTC.

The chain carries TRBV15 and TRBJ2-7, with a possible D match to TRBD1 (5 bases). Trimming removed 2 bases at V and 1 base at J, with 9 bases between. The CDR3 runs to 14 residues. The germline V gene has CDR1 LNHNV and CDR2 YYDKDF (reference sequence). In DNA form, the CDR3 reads TGTGCCACCAGCAGAAGTGCAGGGTCCTACGAGCAGTACTTC. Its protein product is CATSRSAGSYEQYF.

The CDR3 DNA follows: TGTGCCAGCAGCCTCGGGGAGGGAGGCTACACCTTC. Encoded protein: CASSLGEGGYTF. V usage is TRBV2 and J usage is TRBJ1-2, with no clear D. The V and J ends lost 6 bases and 8 bases respectively, with 13 bases between them. Per the germline V gene, CDR1 is SNHLY and CDR2 is FYNNEI. The CDR3 has 12 amino acids.

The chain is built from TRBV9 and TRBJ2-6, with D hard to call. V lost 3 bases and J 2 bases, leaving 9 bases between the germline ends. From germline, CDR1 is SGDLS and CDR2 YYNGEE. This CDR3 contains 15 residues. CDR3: CASSATHTGANVLTF. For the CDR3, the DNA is TGTGCCAGCAGCGCCACCCACACTGGGGCCAACGTCCTGACTTTC.